A single sample gave rise to the 25 T cell receptor beta chains below, sequenced in a study of PD-L1 blockade in urothelial cancer. Repertoires were generated with immunoSEQ multiplex PCR, while TCRdb's copy carries only in-frame clones and drops some. The table includes 50,000 to 55,000 clones, 70% to 80% detected once. The sample was PBMCs, taken around atezolizumab (anti-PD-L1) treatment. The receptor set was obtained from a man between 65 and 85 years old with urothelial cancer.

The genes are TRBV18 and TRBJ2-7; no clear D. Trimming cost V 6 bases and J 4 bases, with 10 bases left between them. CDR3 length equals 12 residues. Germline lookup yields CDR1 KGHSH and CDR2 LQKENI. The CDR3: CASSSDGYEQYF. The CDR3 region has the DNA TGTGCCAGCTCGAGCGACGGATACGAGCAGTACTTC.

The chain combines TRBV28 with TRBJ2-5, with 8 bases lining up with TRBD1. Germline V lookup: CDR1 MDHEN, CDR2 SYDVKM. The CDR3 has 15 amino acids. V gave up 6 bases and J gave up 5 bases; unmatched junction bases: 11. The CDR3 DNA sequence: TGTGCCAGCAGACAGGGGGGCGCGGGTGGGGAGACCCAGTACTTC. Translated, it gives CASRQGGAGGETQYF.

This clone was seen more than once but under ten times. The J gene is TRBJ1-1, the V gene TRBV11-3; D perhaps matches TRBD1 (6 bases). Germline loops: CDR1 SGHNT, CDR2 YENEEA. The CDR3 extends over 14 amino acids. V shed 0 bases and J shed 4 bases, with 9 bases lying between them. The CDR3 is CASSLETGFTEAFF. CDR3 DNA sequence: TGTGCCAGCAGCTTAGAAACAGGGTTCACTGAAGCTTTCTTT.

The chain uses TRBV6-5 and TRBJ1-2; D may be TRBD1 (6 bases). With 6 bases removed from V and 8 bases from J, the gap between germline ends came to 13 bases. Germline V gene data show CDR1 as MNHEY and CDR2 as SVGAGI. There are 12 residues in the CDR3. As DNA, the CDR3 is TGTGCCAGCAGGACGACAGGAGAAGGCTACACCTTC. Translated: CASRTTGEGYTF.

The chain carries TRBV4-3 and TRBJ1-4, with no clear D. The germline CDR1 and CDR2 sequences are LGHNA and YSLEER. V lost 4 bases and J lost 7, with 13 bases in between. The CDR3 is 14 residues long. The CDR3 nucleotides are TGCGCCAGCAGCCGCGACCGGCGGGCTGAAAAACTGTTTTTT. It encodes CASSRDRRAEKLFF.

The V call is TRBV2, the J call TRBJ2-7; no clear D. V was shortened by 0 bases and J by 7 bases, with 10 bases between the two germline ends. The CDR3 contains 13 residues. Germline assignment: CDR1 SNHLY and CDR2 FYNNEI. The CDR3 DNA reads TGTGCCAGCAGTGAAGCTATTACTTTAGAGCAGTACTTC. Translating gives CASSEAITLEQYF.

Remarks on this clone: One end of the junction varies from germline; a read error may be responsible. The chain has TRBV5-8 and TRBJ2-3, with 9 bases matching TRBD2. This CDR3 is built from 11 residues. CDR1 is SGHTS and CDR2 is YDEGEE in the germline V gene. The CDR3 sequence: CASRWRGGVDF. Written as DNA, the CDR3 is TGTGCCAGCAGGTGGCGGGGGGGAGTGGATTTT.

J is TRBJ2-3 and V is TRBV7-9; D call uncertain. The CDR3 extends over 11 amino acids. V was trimmed by 6 bases and J by 6 bases, leaving 7 bases between them. CDR1 SEHNR and CDR2 FQNEAQ come from the germline V gene (reference sequence). This CDR3 reads CASSSRDTQYF. DNA for the CDR3: TGTGCCAGCAGTTCACGGGATACGCAGTATTTT.

The chain combines TRBV14 with TRBJ1-1; D not resolved. Germline values: CDR1 SGHDN, CDR2 FVKESK. V gave up 4 bases and J gave up 1 base, with 7 bases separating them. The CDR3 covers 13 residues. The CDR3 nucleotides read TGTGCCAGCAGCCGTTTCAGGAACACTGAAGCTTTCTTT. Protein product: CASSRFRNTEAFF.

The genes are TRBV7-8 and TRBJ2-1, with D tentatively TRBD1 (6 bases). CDR1 and CDR2 (germline): SGHVS, FQNEAQ. CDR3 length: 13 amino acids. V was clipped by 1 base and J by 12 bases, with 13 bases between them. The CDR3 is CASSLEGPQGQFF. The CDR3 region has the DNA TGTGCCAGCAGCTTAGAAGGGCCACAGGGGCAGTTCTTC.

Here the CDR3 reads CAIKSPSAYEQYF. The CDR3 nucleotides are TGTGCCATCAAATCTCCGTCAGCCTACGAGCAGTACTTC. The chain recombines TRBV10-3 with TRBJ2-7; no clear D gene. The V end lost 7 bases, the J end lost 2 bases, and 12 bases lay between the germline ends. CDR1 and CDR2 (germline): ENHRY, SYGVKD. The CDR3 consists of 13 residues.

The rearrangement uses TRBV18 and TRBJ2-5; 7 nucleotides align to TRBD1. The CDR3 covers 15 residues. The germline gives CDR1 KGHSH, CDR2 LQKENI. V gave up 2 bases and J gave up 5 bases; unmatched junction bases: 8. CDR3 sequence reads: CASSPRGGEGETQYF. The CDR3 bases are TGTGCCAGCTCACCAAGAGGGGGCGAGGGGGAGACCCAGTACTTC.

The rearrangement uses TRBV18 and TRBJ2-5; TRBD1 agrees at 8 bases. With 3 bases clipped from V and 4 bases from J, the junction kept 4 bases outside the gene matches. CDR1 and CDR2 from the germline V gene are KGHSH and LQKENI. The CDR3 loop spans 14 amino acids. CDR3 loop: CASSPGQGGETQYF. The CDR3 DNA reads as TGTGCCAGCTCACCCGGACAGGGCGGAGAGACCCAGTACTTC.

The chain couples TRBV10-3 to TRBJ2-7, with 10 bases matching TRBD1. With 2 bases clipped from V and 3 bases from J, the junction kept 10 bases outside the gene matches. The germline V gene has CDR1 ENHRY and CDR2 SYGVKD. The CDR3 has 17 amino acids. CDR3 DNA sequence: TGTGCCATCAGTGAGCCACATGGGGGGGACAGGGGCTACGAGCAGTACTTC. Translated: CAISEPHGGDRGYEQYF.

The chain combines TRBV28 with TRBJ2-7; 8 bases fit TRBD1. The CDR3 is 19 amino acids. V lost 1 base to trimming and J lost 2 bases; unmatched junction nucleotides: 16. Germline CDR1 MDHEN, CDR2 SYDVKM. The DNA of the CDR3 is TGTGCCAGCAGTTTATATGGCCCACCGGGACAGGCTTTCCCCTACGAGCAGTACTTC. Amino acids: CASSLYGPPGQAFPYEQYF.

This clone has only a few counts. The chain links TRBV19 to TRBJ1-3, with D uncertain. The CDR3 spans 12 residues. Between the trimmed V and J ends, which lost 9 bases and 4 bases, there was a span of 10 bases. Germline values: CDR1 LNHDA, CDR2 SQIVND (reference sequence). The CDR3 nucleotides are TGTGCCAGCGGGATCTCCGGAAACACCATATATTTT. Protein product: CASGISGNTIYF. The full variable domain, with the rest looked up from reference TRBV19 and TRBJ1-3, is DGGITQSPKYLFRKEGQNVTLSCEQNLNHDAMYWYRQDPGQGLRLIYYSQIVNDFQKGDIAEGYSVSREKKESFPLTVTSAQKNPTAFYLCASGISGNTIYFGEGSWLTVV.

This chain uses TRBV7-9 with TRBJ2-5; no firm D call. The CDR3 extends over 12 amino acids. Trimming removed 1 base from V and 5 bases from J, with 5 bases in between. The V gene's germline CDR1 is SEHNR and CDR2 FQNEAQ (reference sequence). For the CDR3, the DNA is TGTGCCAGCAGCTTAGGCAGGGAGACCCAGTACTTC. Protein: CASSLGRETQYF.

The chain is built from TRBV7-2 and TRBJ1-5, with 11 bases that match TRBD1. The CDR3 extends over 15 amino acids. CDR1 SGHTA and CDR2 FQGNSA come from the germline V gene. After removal of 5 bases from V and 5 bases from J, the junction contained 5 bases not matched to a gene. The CDR3 DNA reads as TGTGCCAGCAGCATAAGGACAGGGGGCGATCAGCCCCAGCATTTT. Amino acid sequence: CASSIRTGGDQPQHF.

This clone showed up many times. V and J are TRBV5-5 and TRBJ2-7, with 7 positions matching TRBD2. V shed 6 bases and J 5 bases; nucleotides not matched to a gene: 5. This CDR3 has 12 amino acids. Germline V gene data show CDR1 as SGHKS and CDR2 as YYEKEE (reference sequence). CDR3 in DNA: TGTGCCAGCAAGGCGGGAGTCAACGAGCAGTACTTC. This sequence encodes CASKAGVNEQYF.

This clone is a singleton in its sample. The same CDR3 is also encoded by other DNA sequences in this sample. The J gene is TRBJ1-1, the V gene TRBV2; D is undetermined. This CDR3 has 14 residues. Germline V CDR1 and CDR2: SNHLY, FYNNEI. The V and J ends lost 5 bases and 0 bases respectively, with 10 bases between them. For the CDR3, the DNA is TGTGCCAGCAGTATTATAGAAATGAACACTGAAGCTTTCTTT. Its translation: CASSIIEMNTEAFF.

CDR3 sequence (DNA): TGCGCCAGCAGCTTTTGGGGGCCTCACCAAGAGACCCAGTACTTC. It translates to CASSFWGPHQETQYF. V and J are TRBV5-1 and TRBJ2-5; weak D call: TRBD1 (6 bases). V dropped 2 bases and J dropped 0 bases, with 11 bases sitting between them. Germline values: CDR1 SGHRS, CDR2 YFSETQ. The CDR3 totals 15 residues.

The V call is TRBV7-9, the J call TRBJ2-3; 8 nucleotides agree with TRBD2. The junction had 4 bases not matched to a gene; V was cut back by 5 bases and J by 0 bases. The CDR3 is made up of 15 amino acids. The germline V gene has CDR1 SEHNR and CDR2 FQNEAQ (reference sequence). The CDR3 DNA is TGTGCCAGCAGCCACTTAGCGGGGAGCACAGATACGCAGTATTTT. Its protein is CASSHLAGSTDTQYF. Using reference TRBV7-9 and TRBJ2-3 for the parts outside the CDR3, the full variable domain is DTGVSQNPRHKITKRGQNVTFRCDPISEHNRLYWYRQTLGQGPEFLTYFQNEAQLEKSRLLSDRFSAERPKGSFSTLEIQRTEQGDSAMYLCASSHLAGSTDTQYFGPGTRLTVL.

The rearrangement uses TRBV7-2 and TRBJ2-6; perhaps TRBD2 as D (6 bases). The V gene lost 4 bases and the J gene lost 0 bases, with 7 bases spanning the gap. The CDR3 is 15 residues long. Germline V gene sequence: CDR1 SGHTA, CDR2 FQGNSA. CDR3 loop: CASSSGSSGANVLTF. The CDR3 DNA reads as TGTGCCAGCAGCTCCGGGAGCTCTGGGGCCAACGTCCTGACTTTC.

This clone was found a few times. The chain uses TRBV2 and TRBJ1-2; 9 nucleotides match TRBD1. The V and J ends lost 6 bases and 4 bases, in that order; junction bases with no gene match: 6. This CDR3 comprises 14 residues. Germline CDR1 is SNHLY and CDR2 is FYNNEI. The CDR3 region is CASSVGQGTYGYTF. The CDR3 bases are TGTGCCAGCAGCGTGGGACAGGGAACCTATGGCTACACCTTC.

This clone was detected a few times. The rearrangement joins TRBV6-1 to TRBJ2-1; 11 nucleotides agree with TRBD2. V was pared by 1 base and J by 0 bases, with 2 bases of the junction left unmatched. The length of the CDR3 is 17 residues. CDR1 MNHNS and CDR2 SASEGT come from the germline V gene. CDR3 DNA sequence: TGTGCCAGCAGTGAAGTAGCGGGGGGGAGCTCCTACAATGAGCAGTTCTTC. Protein: CASSEVAGGSSYNEQFF.